This is a list of T cell receptor beta chains from one sample in a study of T cells in Graves' hyperthyroidism and ophthalmopathy. TCRdb called the multiplex PCR reads again in MiXCR, with one record for every CDR3 protein. Among approximately 520,000 distinct CDR3 sequences listed, around 24% were seen once. Specimen: blood. The receptor source for this set is a woman in her 30s with Graves' ophthalmopathy. Each CDR3 is given with its conserved first and last residue. The order of the fields is D gene, J gene, V gene, CDR3 protein. A D gene is named only where the DNA matches it firmly.

d_gene: -
j_gene: TRBJ1-5
v_gene: TRBV6-1
CDR3aa: CASSEGPYQPQHF

d_gene: TRBD2
j_gene: TRBJ2-5
v_gene: TRBV5-1
CDR3aa: CASTLQAGVGETQYF

d_gene: TRBD2
j_gene: TRBJ2-2
v_gene: TRBV24-1
CDR3aa: CATSNPVGGSRTGELFF

d_gene: -
j_gene: TRBJ2-7
v_gene: TRBV5-1
CDR3aa: CASSLGQGLHEQYF

d_gene: -
j_gene: TRBJ2-5
v_gene: TRBV2
CDR3aa: CASQGARNQETQYF

d_gene: -
j_gene: TRBJ2-5
v_gene: TRBV7-9
CDR3aa: CASSWEGGYETQYF

d_gene: -
j_gene: TRBJ2-7
v_gene: TRBV5-1
CDR3aa: CASSLSGDREQYF

d_gene: -
j_gene: TRBJ1-5
v_gene: TRBV28
CDR3aa: CASSLIRNRAGQPQHF

d_gene: -
j_gene: TRBJ2-2
v_gene: TRBV28
CDR3aa: CASSLDSEAWNTGELFF

d_gene: TRBD1
j_gene: TRBJ1-1
v_gene: TRBV29-1
CDR3aa: CSVTAGGQRTEAFF

d_gene: -
j_gene: TRBJ2-7
v_gene: TRBV12-3/TRBV12-4
CDR3aa: CASSRRVAYEQYF

d_gene: -
j_gene: TRBJ2-5
v_gene: TRBV7-2
CDR3aa: CASSPLGGRETQYF

d_gene: -
j_gene: TRBJ2-7
v_gene: TRBV2
CDR3aa: CASSVGRSSYEQYF

d_gene: TRBD1
j_gene: TRBJ2-7
v_gene: TRBV20-1
CDR3aa: CSASDRGESYEQYF

d_gene: -
j_gene: TRBJ1-3
v_gene: TRBV4-1
CDR3aa: CASSQDITSGNTIYF

d_gene: -
j_gene: TRBJ1-1
v_gene: TRBV12-3/TRBV12-4
CDR3aa: CASSFPGAENTEAFF

d_gene: -
j_gene: TRBJ1-1
v_gene: TRBV6-5
CDR3aa: CASSYSEGGEAFF

d_gene: -
j_gene: TRBJ1-5
v_gene: TRBV7-8
CDR3aa: CASTPGQGDQPQHF

d_gene: TRBD1
j_gene: TRBJ1-2
v_gene: TRBV27
CDR3aa: CASSLTWGTGTNYGYTF

d_gene: -
j_gene: TRBJ1-5
v_gene: TRBV2
CDR3aa: CASRPEPQGIGQPQHF

d_gene: -
j_gene: TRBJ2-7
v_gene: TRBV7-3
CDR3aa: CASSLGARVSSYEQYF

d_gene: -
j_gene: TRBJ2-7
v_gene: TRBV19
CDR3aa: CASSMGRGPNEQYF

d_gene: -
j_gene: TRBJ1-5
v_gene: TRBV6-2/TRBV6-3
CDR3aa: CASSPRKYQPQHF

d_gene: TRBD1
j_gene: TRBJ1-5
v_gene: TRBV20-1
CDR3aa: CSARGTGNQPQHF